Sequencing of this T cell receptor beta chain was carried out in a study of technical replicates of blood from several donors. Looked up from germline, CDR1 is WSHSY and CDR2 is SAAADI. CDR3 length: 14 amino acids. V lost 5 bases to trimming and J lost 7 bases, with 18 bases between them. Assay: immunoSEQ multiplex PCR; the TCRdb copy retains only in-frame clones and omits some. Of 65,000 to 75,000 clones in the sample, more than 75% were seen once. The source material was PBMCs. The origin of this receptor is a human donor in good health. Some clones in this sample may be carry-over from other donors' samples. This chain uses TRBV10-2 with TRBJ2-7; possibly TRBD2 for D (6 bases). The CDR3 nucleotides are TGCGCCAGCAGTCATCCGGGAGTCCTAGCTGAGCAGTACTTC. Amino acid sequence: CASSHPGVLAEQYF.